The 6 T cell receptor beta chains reported below all come from one sample, sequenced in a study of cytomegalovirus exposure and HLA in healthy donors. Vbeta (60) and Jbeta (13) primers were used in the PCR. The method was immunoSEQ multiplex PCR; TCRdb's version includes in-frame clones alone and lacks a portion of them. Its listing shows 91,000 or so clones. The sample comprised PBMCs. The receptor set was obtained from a woman aged 25 to 39 in good health and CMV-seronegative.

The chain uses TRBV5-1 and TRBJ1-4, with D uncertain. Looked up from germline, CDR1 is SGHRS and CDR2 is YFSETQ. V was cut by 0 bases and J by 6 bases, with 12 bases left in between. The CDR3 consists of 15 residues. The CDR3 bases are TGCGCCAGCAGCTTGGTTGGGAGCGGCTATGAAAAACTGTTTTTT. Translating gives CASSLVGSGYEKLFF.

The V and J genes are TRBV18 and TRBJ1-1, with D unresolved. The CDR3 has 15 amino acids. The V gene lost 0 bases and the J gene lost 1 base, with 9 bases spanning the gap. Germline-derived CDR1 and CDR2 are KGHSH and LQKENI. CDR3 nucleotides: TGTGCCAGCTCACCACCGTCTAGGTCGAACACTGAAGCTTTCTTT. It specifies CASSPPSRSNTEAFF.

This chain uses TRBV5-3 with TRBJ2-7; D is unclear. TRBV5-3 is an open reading frame, and its role is uncertain. V lost 0 bases and J 4 bases, leaving 11 bases between the germline ends. CDR3 length equals 14 residues. The CDR3 bases are TGTGCCAGAAGCTTGGGCGGCCCCCATTACGAGCAGTACTTC. It codes for CARSLGGPHYEQYF.

The V and J genes are TRBV5-1 and TRBJ2-3; 8 bases line up with TRBD1. The J segment lost 6 bases and the V segment lost 1 base, leaving 7 bases of the junction unmatched. Per germline, CDR1 SGHRS and CDR2 YFSETQ. This CDR3 comprises 15 residues. The CDR3 spells CASSLQGAQMDTQYF. The CDR3, as DNA: TGCGCCAGCAGCTTGCAGGGGGCGCAGATGGATACGCAGTATTTT.

The chain uses TRBV2 and TRBJ2-1, with TRBD2 matching 7 bases. Losses at the gene ends were 6 bases for V and 15 bases for J; bases not matched to a gene: 17. The germline V gene encodes CDR1 SNHLY and CDR2 FYNNEI. The CDR3 consists of 14 residues. This chain's CDR3 is CASRPRLSGKSLFF. The DNA for the CDR3 is TGTGCCAGCAGGCCTCGCCTAAGCGGGAAGTCTCTGTTCTTC.

This chain connects TRBV10-2 to TRBJ2-2; 7 bases agree with TRBD1. V was pared by 3 bases and J by 2 bases, with 6 bases of the junction left unmatched. Looked up from germline, CDR1 is WSHSY and CDR2 is SAAADI. The CDR3 extends over 16 amino acids. CDR3 DNA sequence: TGCGCCAGCAGTGATGGAAGGGACAGAAACACCGGGGAGCTGTTTTTT. Its translation: CASSDGRDRNTGELFF.